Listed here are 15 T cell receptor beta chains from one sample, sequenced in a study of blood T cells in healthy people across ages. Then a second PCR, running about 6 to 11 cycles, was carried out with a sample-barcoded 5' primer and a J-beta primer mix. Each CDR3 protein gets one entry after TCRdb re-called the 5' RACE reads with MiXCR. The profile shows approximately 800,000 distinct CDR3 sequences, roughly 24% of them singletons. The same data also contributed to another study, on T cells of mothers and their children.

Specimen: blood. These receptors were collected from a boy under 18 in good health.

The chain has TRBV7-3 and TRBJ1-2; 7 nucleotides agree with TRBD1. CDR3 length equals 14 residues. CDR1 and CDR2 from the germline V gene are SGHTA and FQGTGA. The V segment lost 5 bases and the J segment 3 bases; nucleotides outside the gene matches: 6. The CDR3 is CASSGPGQYYGYTF. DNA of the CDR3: TGTGCCAGCAGCGGACCGGGACAGTACTATGGCTACACCTTC.

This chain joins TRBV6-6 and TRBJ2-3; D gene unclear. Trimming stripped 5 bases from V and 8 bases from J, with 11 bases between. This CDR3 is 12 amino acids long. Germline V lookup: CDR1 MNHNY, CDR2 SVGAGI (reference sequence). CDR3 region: CASSKSSGTQYF. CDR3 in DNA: TGTGCCAGCAGTAAATCTTCGGGTACGCAGTATTTT.

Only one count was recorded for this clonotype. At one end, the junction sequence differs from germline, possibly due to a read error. As DNA, the CDR3 is TGTGCCACCAGCAGGTACGCCTACGAGCAGCACTTC. It yields the protein CATSRYAYEQHF. The chain joins TRBV15 to TRBJ2-7, with D unresolved. CDR3 length: 12 amino acids. Germline V gene lookup returns CDR1 LNHNV and CDR2 YYDKDF (reference sequence).

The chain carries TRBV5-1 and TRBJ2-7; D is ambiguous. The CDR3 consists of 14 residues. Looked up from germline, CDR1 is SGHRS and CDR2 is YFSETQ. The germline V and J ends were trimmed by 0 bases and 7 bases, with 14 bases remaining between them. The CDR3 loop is CASSLEGSREEQYF. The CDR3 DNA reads TGCGCCAGCAGCTTGGAAGGGTCCCGTGAGGAGCAGTACTTC. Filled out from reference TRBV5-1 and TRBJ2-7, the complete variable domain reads KAGVTQTPRYLIKTRGQQVTLSCSPISGHRSVSWYQQTPGQGLQFLFEYFSETQRNKGNFPGRFSGRQFSNSRSEMNVSTLELGDSALYLCASSLEGSREEQYFGPGTRLTVT.

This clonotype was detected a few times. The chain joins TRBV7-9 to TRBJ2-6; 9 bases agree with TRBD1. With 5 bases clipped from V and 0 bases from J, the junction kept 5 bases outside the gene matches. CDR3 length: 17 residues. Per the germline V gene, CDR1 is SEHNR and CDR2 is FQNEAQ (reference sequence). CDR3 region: CASSETGGRSGANVLTF. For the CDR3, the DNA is TGTGCCAGCAGCGAAACAGGGGGCCGCTCTGGGGCCAACGTCCTGACTTTC. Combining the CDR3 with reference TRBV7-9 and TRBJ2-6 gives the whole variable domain DTGVSQNPRHKITKRGQNVTFRCDPISEHNRLYWYRQTLGQGPEFLTYFQNEAQLEKSRLLSDRFSAERPKGSFSTLEIQRTEQGDSAMYLCASSETGGRSGANVLTFGAGSRLTVL.

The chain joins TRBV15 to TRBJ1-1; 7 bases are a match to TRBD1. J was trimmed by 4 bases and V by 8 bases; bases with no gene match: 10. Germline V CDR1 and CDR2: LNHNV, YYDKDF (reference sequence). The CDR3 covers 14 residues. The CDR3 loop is CATSPGTDATEAFF. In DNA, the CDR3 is TGTGCCACCTCCCCCGGGACAGATGCCACTGAAGCTTTCTTT.

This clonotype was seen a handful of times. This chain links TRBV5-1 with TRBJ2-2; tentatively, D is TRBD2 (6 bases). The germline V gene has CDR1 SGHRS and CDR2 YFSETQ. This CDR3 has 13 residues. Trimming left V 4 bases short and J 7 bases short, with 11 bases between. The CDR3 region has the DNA TGCGCCAGCAGCGGTTACGGGGGCGGGGAGCTGTTTTTT. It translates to CASSGYGGGELFF.

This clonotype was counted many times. The CDR3 loop is CASSPLATNEKLFF. For the CDR3, the DNA is TGTGCCAGCAGCCCTCTTGCAACTAATGAAAAACTGTTTTTT. This chain joins TRBV9 and TRBJ1-4; D unclear. V was pared by 4 bases and J by 0 bases, with 7 bases between. This CDR3 is built from 14 residues. Per germline, CDR1 SGDLS and CDR2 YYNGEE.

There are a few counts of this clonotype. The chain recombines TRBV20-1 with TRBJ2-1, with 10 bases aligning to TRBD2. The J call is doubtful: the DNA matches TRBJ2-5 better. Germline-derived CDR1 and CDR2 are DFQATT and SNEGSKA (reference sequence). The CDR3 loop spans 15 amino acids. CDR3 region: CSAREAGGQKETQYF. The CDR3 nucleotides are TGCAGTGCTAGAGAAGCGGGGGGGCAGAAAGAGACCCAGTACTTC.

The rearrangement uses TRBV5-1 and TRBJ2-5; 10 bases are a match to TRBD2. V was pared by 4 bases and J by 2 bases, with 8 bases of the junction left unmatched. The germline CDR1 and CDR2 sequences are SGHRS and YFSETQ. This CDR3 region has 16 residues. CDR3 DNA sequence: TGCGCCAGCAGCAGTTCGAAAGCGGGGGGGCAAGAGACCCAGTACTTC. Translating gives CASSSSKAGGQETQYF. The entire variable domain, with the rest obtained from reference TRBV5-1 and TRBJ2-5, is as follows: KAGVTQTPRYLIKTRGQQVTLSCSPISGHRSVSWYQQTPGQGLQFLFEYFSETQRNKGNFPGRFSGRQFSNSRSEMNVSTLELGDSALYLCASSSSKAGGQETQYFGPGTRLLVL.

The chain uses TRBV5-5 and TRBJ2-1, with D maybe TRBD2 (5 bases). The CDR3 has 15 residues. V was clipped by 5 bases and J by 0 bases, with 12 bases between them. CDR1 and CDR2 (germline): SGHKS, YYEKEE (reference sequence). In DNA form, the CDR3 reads TGTGCCAGCAGGGAGGCTTACAGCTCCTACAATGAGCAGTTCTTC. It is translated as CASREAYSSYNEQFF.

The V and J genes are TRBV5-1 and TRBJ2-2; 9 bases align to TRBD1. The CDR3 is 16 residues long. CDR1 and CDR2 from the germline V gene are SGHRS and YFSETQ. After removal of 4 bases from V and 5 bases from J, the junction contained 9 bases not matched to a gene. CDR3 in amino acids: CASSGGDRVRTGELFF. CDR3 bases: TGCGCCAGCAGCGGCGGGGACAGGGTCAGAACCGGGGAGCTGTTTTTT.

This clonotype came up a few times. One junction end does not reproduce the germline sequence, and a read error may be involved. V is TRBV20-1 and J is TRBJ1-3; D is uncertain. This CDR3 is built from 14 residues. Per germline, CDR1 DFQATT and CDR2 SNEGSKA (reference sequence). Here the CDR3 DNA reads TGCAGTGCTAGTAGCAAGTACTCTGGAAACACCATACATTTT. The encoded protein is CSASSKYSGNTIHF.

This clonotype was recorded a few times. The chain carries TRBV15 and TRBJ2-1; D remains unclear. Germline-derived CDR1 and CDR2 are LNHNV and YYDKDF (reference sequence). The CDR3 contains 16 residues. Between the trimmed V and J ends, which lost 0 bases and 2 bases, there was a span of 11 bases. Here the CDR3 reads CATSRDRSITYNEQFF. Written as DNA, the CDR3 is TGTGCCACCAGCAGAGATAGGTCGATAACCTACAATGAGCAGTTCTTC.

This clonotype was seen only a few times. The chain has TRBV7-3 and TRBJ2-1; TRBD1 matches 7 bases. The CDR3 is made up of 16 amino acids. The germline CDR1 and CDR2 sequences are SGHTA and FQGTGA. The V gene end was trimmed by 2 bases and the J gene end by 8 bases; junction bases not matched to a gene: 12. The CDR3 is CASSLGGRGTRDEQFF. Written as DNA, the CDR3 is TGTGCCAGCAGCTTAGGAGGCAGGGGGACAAGAGATGAGCAGTTCTTC.